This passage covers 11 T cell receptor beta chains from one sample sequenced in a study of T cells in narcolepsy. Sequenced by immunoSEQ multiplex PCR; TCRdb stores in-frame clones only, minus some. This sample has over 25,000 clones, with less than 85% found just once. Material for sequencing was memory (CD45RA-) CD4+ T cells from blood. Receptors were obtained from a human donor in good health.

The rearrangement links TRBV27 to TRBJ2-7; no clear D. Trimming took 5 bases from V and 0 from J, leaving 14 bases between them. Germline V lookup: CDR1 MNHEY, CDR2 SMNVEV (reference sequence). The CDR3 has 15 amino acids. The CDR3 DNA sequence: TGTGCCAGCAGTCTCGATCTCCGGAGCTCCTACGAGCAGTACTTC. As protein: CASSLDLRSSYEQYF.

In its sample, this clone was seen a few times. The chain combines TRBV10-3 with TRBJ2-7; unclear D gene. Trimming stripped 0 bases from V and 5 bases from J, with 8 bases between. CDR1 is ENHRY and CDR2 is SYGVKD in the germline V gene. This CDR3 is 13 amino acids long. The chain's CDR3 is CAISESDLDEQYF. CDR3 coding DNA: TGTGCCATCAGTGAGTCAGACTTGGACGAGCAGTACTTC.

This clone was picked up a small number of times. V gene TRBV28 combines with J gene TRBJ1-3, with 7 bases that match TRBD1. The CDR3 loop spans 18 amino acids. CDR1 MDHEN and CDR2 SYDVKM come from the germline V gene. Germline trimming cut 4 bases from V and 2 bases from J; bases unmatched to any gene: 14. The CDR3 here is CASSSPHNRQGPGNTIYF. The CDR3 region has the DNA TGTGCCAGCAGTTCCCCCCATAACCGACAGGGCCCTGGAAACACCATATATTTT.

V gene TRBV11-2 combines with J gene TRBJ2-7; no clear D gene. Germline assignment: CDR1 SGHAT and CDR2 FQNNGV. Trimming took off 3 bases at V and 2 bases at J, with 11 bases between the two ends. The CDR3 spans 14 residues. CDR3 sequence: CASSFRTETYEQYF. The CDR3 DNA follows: TGTGCCAGCAGCTTCCGGACGGAAACCTACGAGCAGTACTTC.

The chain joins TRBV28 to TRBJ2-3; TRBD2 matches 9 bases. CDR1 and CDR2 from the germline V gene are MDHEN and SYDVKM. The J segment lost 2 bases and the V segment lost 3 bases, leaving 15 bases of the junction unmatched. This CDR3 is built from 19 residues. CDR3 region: CASSFQSAGGSVNTDTQYF. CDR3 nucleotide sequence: TGTGCCAGCAGTTTTCAGTCGGCGGGGGGGTCGGTGAACACAGATACGCAGTATTTT.

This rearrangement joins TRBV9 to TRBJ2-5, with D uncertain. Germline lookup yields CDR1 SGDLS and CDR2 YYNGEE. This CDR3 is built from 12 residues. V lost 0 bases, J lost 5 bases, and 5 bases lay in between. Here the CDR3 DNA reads TGTGCCAGCAGCGTAGTGGATGAGACCCAGTACTTC. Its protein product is CASSVVDETQYF.

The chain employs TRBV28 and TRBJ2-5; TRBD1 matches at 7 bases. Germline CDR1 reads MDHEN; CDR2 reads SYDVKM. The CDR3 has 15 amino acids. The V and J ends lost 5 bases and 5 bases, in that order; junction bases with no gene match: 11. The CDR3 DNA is TGTGCCAGCAGTACGATCTGGACAGGAGGTGAGACCCAGTACTTC. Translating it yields CASSTIWTGGETQYF.

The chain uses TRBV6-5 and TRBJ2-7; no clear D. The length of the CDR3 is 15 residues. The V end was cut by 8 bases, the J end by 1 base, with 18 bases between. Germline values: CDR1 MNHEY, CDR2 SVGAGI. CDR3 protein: CASSPRASGSYEQYF. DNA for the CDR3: TGTGCCAGCTCCCCAAGGGCTTCCGGATCCTACGAGCAGTACTTC.

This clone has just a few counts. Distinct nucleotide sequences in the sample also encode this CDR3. CDR3 region: CASSYGDGNTIYF. CDR3 nucleotide sequence: TGTGCCAGCAGTTACGGAGATGGAAACACCATATATTTT. The gene calls are TRBV9 and TRBJ1-3, with D unresolved. The V and J ends lost 5 bases and 3 bases respectively, with 9 bases between them. Germline V gene sequence: CDR1 SGDLS, CDR2 YYNGEE. The CDR3 has 13 residues.

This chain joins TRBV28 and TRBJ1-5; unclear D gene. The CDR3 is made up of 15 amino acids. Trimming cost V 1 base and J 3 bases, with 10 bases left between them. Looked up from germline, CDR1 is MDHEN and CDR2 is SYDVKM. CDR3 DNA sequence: TGTGCCAGCAGTTTATTTTTCGAGTCCAATCAGCCCCAGCATTTT. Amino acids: CASSLFFESNQPQHF.

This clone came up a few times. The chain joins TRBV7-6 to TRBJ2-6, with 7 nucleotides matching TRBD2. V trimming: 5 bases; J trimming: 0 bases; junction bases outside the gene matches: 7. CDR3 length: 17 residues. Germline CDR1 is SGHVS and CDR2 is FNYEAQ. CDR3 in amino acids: CASSRTRTNSGANVLTF. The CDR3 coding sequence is TGTGCCAGCAGCCGGACTAGGACGAACTCTGGGGCCAACGTCCTGACTTTC.